The 23 T cell receptor beta chains below all came from one sample that was sequenced in a study of control samples from healthy donors and cancer patients. Only in-frame clones appear in the TCRdb table, and some are missing; sequencing was by immunoSEQ multiplex PCR. This table has approximately 100,000 clones, around 82% appearing once. The sample was blood. Every receptor here comes from a man aged 55 to 69 in good health.

The chain couples TRBV6-1 to TRBJ2-5; D unresolved. Germline V gene lookup returns CDR1 MNHNS and CDR2 SASEGT. This CDR3 has 14 amino acids. Trimming cost V 2 bases and J 5 bases, with 12 bases left between them. The CDR3 region has the DNA TGTGCCAGCAGTGAAAATACGGGCCTTGAGACCCAGTACTTC. It yields the protein CASSENTGLETQYF.

V and J are TRBV5-1 and TRBJ2-3, with TRBD1 matching over 8 bases. This CDR3 has 16 amino acids. J lost 0 bases, V lost 4 bases, and 7 bases had no gene match. Looked up from germline, CDR1 is SGHRS and CDR2 is YFSETQ. The CDR3 loop reads CASSQGQGPSTDTQYF. CDR3 bases: TGCGCCAGCAGCCAAGGACAGGGACCCAGCACAGATACGCAGTATTTT.

The gene calls are TRBV6-5 and TRBJ1-5, with D perhaps TRBD1 (5 bases). Germline V gene data show CDR1 as MNHEY and CDR2 as SVGAGI. Trimming took off 6 bases at V and 9 bases at J, with 15 bases between the two ends. The CDR3 covers 13 residues. CDR3 sequence (DNA): TGTGCCAGCAGCCTCGTGGGCCAGGGGCCCCAGCATTTT. Translated, it gives CASSLVGQGPQHF.

This sequence joins TRBV27 and TRBJ2-1; no reliable D call. Germline-derived CDR1 and CDR2 are MNHEY and SMNVEV (reference sequence). Trimming left V 2 bases short and J 1 base short, with 15 bases between. This CDR3 comprises 17 residues. CDR3 protein: CASSLPELYRSYNEQFF. The CDR3 bases are TGTGCCAGCAGTTTACCCGAGTTATATAGGTCCTACAATGAGCAGTTCTTC.

The rearrangement links TRBV5-1 to TRBJ1-4; D gene ambiguous. This CDR3 region has 14 residues. The V gene's germline CDR1 is SGHRS and CDR2 YFSETQ. The germline V and J ends were trimmed by 1 base and 8 bases, with 12 bases remaining between them. The CDR3 loop reads CASSLTPMGEKLFF. In DNA, the CDR3 is TGCGCCAGCAGCTTGACACCTATGGGGGAAAAACTGTTTTTT.

As regards this clone: Compared with germline, one end of the junction differs, possibly owing to a read error. J is TRBJ2-1 and V is TRBV7-7, with 8 bases lining up with TRBD2. The CDR3 loop spans 15 amino acids. The germline CDR1 and CDR2 sequences are SSHAT and FNYEAQ (reference sequence). The CDR3 loop reads CASSFSGGSGNEQFF. The CDR3 coding sequence is TGTGCTAGCAGCTTTTCGGGGGGGTCTGGCAATGAGCAGTTCTTC.

The V call is TRBV6-1, the J call TRBJ2-5; TRBD1 aligns across 9 bases. The CDR3 has 14 amino acids. Germline CDR1 is MNHNS and CDR2 is SASEGT. The trim removed 3 bases at V and 6 bases at J, leaving 5 bases unmatched. The CDR3 sequence is CASSDGTGRQTQYF. Here the CDR3 DNA reads TGTGCCAGCAGTGATGGGACAGGGAGGCAGACCCAGTACTTC.

The V and J genes are TRBV10-1 and TRBJ2-2, with 8 positions matching TRBD1. Germline CDR1 and CDR2: WNHNN and SYGVQD (reference sequence). The CDR3 totals 13 residues. V gave up 10 bases and J gave up 1 base; unmatched junction bases: 2. The CDR3 DNA sequence: TGCGCCACGGGGACAGGGAACACCGGGGAGCTGTTTTTT. It codes for CATGTGNTGELFF.

The chain uses TRBV2 and TRBJ2-3; no definite D call. Per the germline V gene, CDR1 is SNHLY and CDR2 is FYNNEI. Between the trimmed V and J ends, which lost 8 bases and 0 bases, there was a span of 12 bases. The CDR3 covers 14 residues. CDR3 in amino acids: CASQKYDSTDTQYF. DNA for the CDR3: TGTGCCAGCCAAAAATACGACAGCACAGATACGCAGTATTTT.

The chain joins TRBV28 to TRBJ1-2; 8 nucleotides line up with TRBD1. Trimming removed 7 bases from V and 5 bases from J; junction bases left unmatched: 9. Germline assignment: CDR1 MDHEN and CDR2 SYDVKM. This CDR3 spans 14 amino acids. CDR3 in amino acids: CASTPGGRQYGYTF. CDR3 coding DNA: TGTGCCAGCACCCCAGGGGGCCGACAGTATGGCTACACCTTC.

The chain carries TRBV7-4 and TRBJ2-5; D not certain. The CDR3 is 15 amino acids. The germline V and J ends were trimmed by 4 bases and 3 bases, with 15 bases remaining between them. Germline CDR1 is SGHVT and CDR2 is SQSDAQ. This CDR3 is CASSSAIPVKETQYF. The CDR3 DNA sequence: TGTGCCAGCAGCTCCGCTATACCGGTTAAAGAGACCCAGTACTTC.

The V gene is TRBV10-3, the J gene TRBJ1-2, with 8 bases identical to TRBD1. V gave up 8 bases and J gave up 3 bases; unmatched junction bases: 5. The CDR3 covers 13 residues. From germline, CDR1 is ENHRY and CDR2 SYGVKD. DNA for the CDR3: TGTGCCATCGGGACAGGAAGCCACTATGGCTACACCTTC. Its translation is CAIGTGSHYGYTF.

In this sample, this clone turned up a few times. V usage is TRBV2 and J usage is TRBJ1-2; D is uncertain. Germline CDR1 is SNHLY and CDR2 is FYNNEI. The CDR3 consists of 19 residues. V lost 0 bases, J lost 4 bases, and 24 bases lay in between. The CDR3 spells CASSEALWVFISRTYGYTF. CDR3 nucleotide sequence: TGTGCCAGCAGTGAAGCGCTTTGGGTTTTTATCTCCAGAACCTATGGCTACACCTTC.

The V gene is TRBV6-6, the J gene TRBJ1-6; D gene ambiguous. Trimming stripped 6 bases from V and 5 bases from J, with 17 bases between. The germline V gene has CDR1 MNHNY and CDR2 SVGAGI (reference sequence). The CDR3 loop spans 16 amino acids. This CDR3 reads CASSHALGRDNSPLHF. CDR3 bases: TGTGCCAGCAGCCACGCCCTGGGGAGAGATAATTCACCCCTCCACTTT.

The V and J genes are TRBV9 and TRBJ2-6, with a weak D call TRBD2 (5 bases). The CDR3 covers 15 residues. Looked up from germline, CDR1 is SGDLS and CDR2 is YYNGEE. With 4 bases removed from V and 4 bases from J, the gap between germline ends came to 12 bases. The CDR3 loop reads CASSPLRVGANVLTF. Written as DNA, the CDR3 is TGTGCCAGCAGCCCCCTGAGGGTCGGGGCCAACGTCCTGACTTTC.

The chain uses TRBV6-6 and TRBJ1-2, with TRBD1 as a possible D gene (5 bases). Germline V gives CDR1 MNHNY, CDR2 SVGAGI (reference sequence). The CDR3 runs to 15 residues. Trimming took 0 bases from V and 8 from J, leaving 16 bases between them. This chain's CDR3 is CASSYSGGKSGGYTF. CDR3 nucleotides: TGTGCCAGCAGTTACTCCGGGGGGAAGTCAGGAGGCTACACCTTC.

The rearrangement links TRBV18 to TRBJ2-7, with a weak D call TRBD1 (6 bases). Deletions cut 0 bases from V and 5 bases from J, with 11 bases between. This CDR3 contains 14 residues. Germline V gene sequence: CDR1 KGHSH, CDR2 LQKENI. CDR3 in amino acids: CASSPPFEGDEQYF. CDR3 nucleotide sequence: TGTGCCAGCTCACCACCATTCGAGGGGGACGAGCAGTACTTC.

This chain connects TRBV29-1 to TRBJ2-7, with 8 nucleotides matching TRBD1. This CDR3 comprises 13 residues. The V segment lost 6 bases and the J segment 3 bases; nucleotides outside the gene matches: 7. Looked up from germline, CDR1 is SQVTM and CDR2 is ANQGSEA. CDR3 sequence reads: CSVQTGVGYEQYF. Here the CDR3 DNA reads TGCAGCGTCCAGACAGGGGTGGGCTACGAGCAGTACTTC.

This clone appeared a single time. The V call is TRBV29-1, the J call TRBJ2-7; TRBD1 matches 7 bases. The CDR3 runs 13 residues. The junction had 3 bases not matched to a gene; V was cut back by 2 bases and J by 2 bases. CDR1 and CDR2 from the germline V gene are SQVTM and ANQGSEA. In DNA form, the CDR3 reads TGCAGCGTTGAAAGGGGACAGCCCTACGAGCAGTACTTC. Amino acids: CSVERGQPYEQYF.

The V call is TRBV6-5, the J call TRBJ1-4; 8 positions agree with TRBD1. Germline CDR1 and CDR2: MNHEY and SVGAGI. This CDR3 comprises 15 residues. The ends lost 0 bases at V and 8 bases at J; junction bases unmatched: 5. The CDR3 loop reads CASSYSTGASEKLFF. DNA for the CDR3: TGTGCCAGCAGTTACTCGACAGGGGCATCAGAAAAACTGTTTTTT.

This chain uses TRBV6-1 with TRBJ1-1; 8 bases fit TRBD1. With V trimmed by 2 bases and J by 7 bases, 6 bases remained unmatched. CDR3 length: 14 residues. Germline CDR1 is MNHNS and CDR2 is SASEGT. CDR3 sequence: CASSETGTGLEAFF. DNA for the CDR3: TGTGCCAGCAGTGAAACCGGGACAGGCCTTGAAGCTTTCTTT.

V is TRBV27 and J is TRBJ1-2; no reliable D call. Trimming took 3 bases from V and 3 from J, leaving 8 bases between them. Germline values: CDR1 MNHEY, CDR2 SMNVEV (reference sequence). The CDR3 runs to 13 residues. CDR3 in DNA: TGTGCCAGCAGTTTTAAGGGATACTATGGCTACACCTTC. Translated: CASSFKGYYGYTF.

The chain joins TRBV2 to TRBJ2-1; the D gene is possibly TRBD2 (6 bases). Germline V gene sequence: CDR1 SNHLY, CDR2 FYNNEI. Trimming removed 4 bases at V and 7 bases at J, with 11 bases between. This CDR3 contains 13 residues. DNA of the CDR3: TGTGCCAGCAGTGGACTAGTCCGGAATGAGCAGTTCTTC. Translation gives CASSGLVRNEQFF.